A selection of T cell receptor beta chains follows, all from one sample in a study of OX40 agonist ivuxolimab in advanced cancers. Repertoires were generated with immunoSEQ multiplex PCR, while TCRdb's copy carries only in-frame clones and drops some. This table holds over 60,000 clones, roughly 84% found once. The sequences come from CD4+ or CD8+ T cells sorted from blood, collected in a trial of the OX40 agonist ivuxolimab. The source is an adult with an advanced solid tumor such as melanoma, head and neck, liver or kidney cancer. The conserved cysteine and the conserved F or W are not part of the CDR3 here. Size tells how often a clone was seen (once, few, many) or the class of an expanded clone, and some rows leave it out.

cdr3_aa: AWSEGLGTQY
v_call: TRBV30
j_call: TRBJ2-5
clone_size: NA

cdr3_aa: ASSPLRGKVQY
v_call: TRBV7-2
j_call: TRBJ2-7
clone_size: NA

cdr3_aa: ASKRGPANTGELF
v_call: TRBV6-1
j_call: TRBJ2-2
clone_size: NA

cdr3_aa: ASSTSTSGGAGEQF
v_call: TRBV7-2
j_call: TRBJ2-1
clone_size: once

cdr3_aa: ASSSITGTTYYEQY
v_call: TRBV28
j_call: TRBJ2-7
clone_size: once

cdr3_aa: ASSRIETGKDTIY
v_call: TRBV19
j_call: TRBJ1-3
clone_size: NA

cdr3_aa: ASSQSTGGRETQY
v_call: TRBV4-2
j_call: TRBJ2-5
clone_size: NA

cdr3_aa: ASSSTSGDAHRQPQH
v_call: TRBV28
j_call: TRBJ1-5
clone_size: once

cdr3_aa: ASSLHAGELF
v_call: TRBV28
j_call: TRBJ2-2
clone_size: once

cdr3_aa: ASSLGQQETQY
v_call: TRBV18
j_call: TRBJ2-5
clone_size: NA

cdr3_aa: ASSDQGDTQY
v_call: TRBV2
j_call: TRBJ2-3
clone_size: NA

cdr3_aa: ASSLGHPSATDTQY
v_call: TRBV7-2
j_call: TRBJ2-3
clone_size: NA

cdr3_aa: ASSQYRGSPGELF
v_call: TRBV7-9
j_call: TRBJ2-2
clone_size: NA

cdr3_aa: ASSEARANTEAF
v_call: TRBV6-1
j_call: TRBJ1-1
clone_size: NA

cdr3_aa: ASTPRKTGMPEAF
v_call: TRBV6-1
j_call: TRBJ1-1
clone_size: few

cdr3_aa: ASNPRNGTNEKLF
v_call: TRBV27
j_call: TRBJ1-4
clone_size: NA

cdr3_aa: ASTGTTSVSSYEQY
v_call: TRBV9
j_call: TRBJ2-7
clone_size: NA

cdr3_aa: ASTGSGQGVDEKLF
v_call: TRBV28
j_call: TRBJ1-4
clone_size: NA

cdr3_aa: ASSPIAGEGDEQF
v_call: TRBV7-3
j_call: TRBJ2-1
clone_size: NA

cdr3_aa: ASSLRTTGGAGMGNEQF
v_call: TRBV28
j_call: TRBJ2-1
clone_size: NA

cdr3_aa: ASSQGEGSRPEQY
v_call: TRBV4-3
j_call: TRBJ2-7
clone_size: NA

cdr3_aa: SVRRGNYGYT
v_call: TRBV29-1
j_call: TRBJ1-2
clone_size: NA

cdr3_aa: ATSTRQTGYEQY
v_call: TRBV15
j_call: TRBJ2-7
clone_size: NA

cdr3_aa: ASSETASGTEAF
v_call: TRBV10-1
j_call: TRBJ1-1
clone_size: NA

cdr3_aa: ASSLLTGEGEKLF
v_call: TRBV6-5
j_call: TRBJ1-4
clone_size: NA

cdr3_aa: ASSLASEAF
v_call: TRBV7-9
j_call: TRBJ1-1
clone_size: few

cdr3_aa: ASSQDEGAGELF
v_call: TRBV4-2
j_call: TRBJ2-2
clone_size: few

cdr3_aa: ASSRSGTDTQY
v_call: TRBV7-3
j_call: TRBJ2-3
clone_size: NA